This T cell receptor (beta chain) was sequenced for a study of cytomegalovirus exposure and HLA in healthy donors. Regarding the study as a whole: The finding came from a later analysis; first-cohort TCR clusters tended to co-occur in the roughly 120 validation repertoires.

Points on this clone: Its cognate antigen is unknown.

Germline V lookup: CDR1 SGHAT, CDR2 FQNNGV. Trimming stripped 1 base from V and 7 bases from J, with 11 bases between. The CDR3 length is 14 residues. The protocol was immunoSEQ multiplex PCR, while the TCRdb copy is restricted to in-frame clones and leaves out a portion. Among more than 200,000 clones listed, 90% were seen once. This clonotype was sampled from a woman younger than 45 in good health and CMV-seronegative. The sequenced sample was PBMCs. The rearrangement links TRBV11-2 to TRBJ2-1, with a weak D call TRBD2 (6 bases). CDR3 nucleotide sequence: TGTGCCAGCAGCTTAGGGGACTTGGTTAATGAGCAGTTCTTC. It yields the protein CASSLGDLVNEQFF.